The 20 T cell receptor beta chains listed next were all sequenced from one sample in a study of shared T cell receptors in the human thymus. Profiling relied on immunoSEQ multiplex PCR, and the TCRdb table lists in-frame clones only, not all of them. The sample has about 710,000 clones; approximately 87% are singletons. Another study also made use of these data, one on human thymus T cells.

The specimen sequenced was thymocytes. Receptor source: a boy under two years old with a congenital heart defect.

This clone was observed a single time. This chain links TRBV6-1 with TRBJ2-5; 7 bases are a match to TRBD1. The CDR3 extends over 13 amino acids. Germline assignment: CDR1 MNHNS and CDR2 SASEGT. J gave up 3 bases and V 7 bases, and 5 bases lay outside the gene matches. The CDR3 coding sequence is TGTGCCAGCACGGGCACAGGGGAAGAGACCCAGTACTTC. Amino acid sequence: CASTGTGEETQYF.

This clone was seen just once. The rearrangement joins TRBV5-1 to TRBJ2-7, with 11 bases identical to TRBD1. The CDR3 contains 16 residues. Germline trimming cut 4 bases from V and 3 bases from J; bases unmatched to any gene: 9. Per germline, CDR1 SGHRS and CDR2 YFSETQ. In DNA form, the CDR3 reads TGCGCCAGCAGCCCCGGGCCGGGACAGGGGGTCTACGAGCAGTACTTC. Amino acid sequence: CASSPGPGQGVYEQYF.

The chain has TRBV12-5 and TRBJ1-4; D is unresolved. Trimming stripped 5 bases from V and 0 bases from J, with 13 bases between. The CDR3 has 16 amino acids. The germline CDR1 and CDR2 sequences are LGHNT and FRNRAP. CDR3 sequence (DNA): TGTGCTAGTGGTATCACCCTCGGGACAACTAATGAAAAACTGTTTTTT. Protein sequence: CASGITLGTTNEKLFF.

This chain joins TRBV10-1 and TRBJ2-3; 7 bases agree with TRBD1. From germline, CDR1 is WNHNN and CDR2 SYGVQD (reference sequence). The CDR3 loop spans 16 amino acids. The V and J ends lost 2 bases and 4 bases, in that order; junction bases with no gene match: 9. The CDR3 protein is CASSETIYRGPDTQYF. DNA for the CDR3: TGCGCCAGCAGTGAGACAATTTACAGGGGCCCAGATACGCAGTATTTT.

In DNA, the CDR3 is TGTGCCAGCAGTTACCGCCGGGACAGCCCAAATGAGCAGTTCTTC. The encoded protein is CASSYRRDSPNEQFF. The chain is built from TRBV6-5 and TRBJ2-1, with TRBD1 matching 7 bases. Trimming took 2 bases from V and 7 from J; bases not matched to a gene: 8. The CDR3 is made up of 15 amino acids. Germline V gene data show CDR1 as MNHEY and CDR2 as SVGAGI.

V is TRBV28 and J is TRBJ1-1; the match to TRBD1 covers 7 bases. Germline loops: CDR1 MDHEN, CDR2 SYDVKM. After removal of 5 bases from V and 8 bases from J, the junction contained 17 bases not matched to a gene. This CDR3 region has 16 residues. The chain's CDR3 is CASSTEKQGRRLEAFF. The CDR3 DNA reads as TGTGCCAGCAGTACAGAGAAACAGGGGCGACGCTTAGAAGCTTTCTTT.

The V gene is TRBV28, the J gene TRBJ1-2; the match to TRBD1 covers 9 bases. Germline trimming cut 5 bases from V and 2 bases from J; bases unmatched to any gene: 12. The CDR3 loop spans 17 amino acids. Germline CDR1 is MDHEN and CDR2 is SYDVKM. DNA of the CDR3: TGTGCCAGCAGTACAATCCACCGAGGACAGGGGAACTATGGCTACACCTTC. It specifies CASSTIHRGQGNYGYTF.

V usage is TRBV4-2 and J usage is TRBJ1-5; D perhaps matches TRBD1 (5 bases). V was clipped by 3 bases and J by 1 base, with 10 bases between them. The CDR3 consists of 15 residues. From germline, CDR1 is LGHNA and CDR2 YNFKEQ. The CDR3 protein is CASSQRGSSNQPQHF. CDR3 bases: TGTGCCAGCAGCCAGCGGGGCAGCAGCAATCAGCCCCAGCATTTT.

The rearrangement links TRBV11-2 to TRBJ2-2; D is undetermined. Per the germline V gene, CDR1 is SGHAT and CDR2 is FQNNGV. Trimming removed 4 bases from V and 6 bases from J, with 15 bases in between. This CDR3 is 15 amino acids long. The CDR3 DNA sequence: TGTGCCAGCAGCTGGCCAGGCGTATTCGCCGGGGAGCTGTTTTTT. Translation: CASSWPGVFAGELFF.

J is TRBJ2-3 and V is TRBV9; 11 bases match TRBD2. Germline V gives CDR1 SGDLS, CDR2 YYNGEE. There are 18 residues in the CDR3. The ends lost 2 bases at V and 2 bases at J; junction bases unmatched: 10. The CDR3 here is CASSVEIAGGPDTDTQYF. In DNA form, the CDR3 reads TGTGCCAGCAGCGTGGAGATAGCGGGAGGGCCCGACACAGATACGCAGTATTTT.

This chain joins TRBV6-6 and TRBJ2-5; TRBD2 agrees at 7 bases. CDR3 length: 16 residues. The ends lost 5 bases at V and 5 bases at J; junction bases unmatched: 14. The V gene's germline CDR1 is MNHNY and CDR2 SVGAGI (reference sequence). CDR3 region: CASSPPTQRGVETQYF. The CDR3 DNA is TGTGCCAGCAGTCCCCCCACCCAGCGGGGTGTTGAGACCCAGTACTTC.

The chain combines TRBV19 with TRBJ1-5; no firm D call. Germline V gene lookup returns CDR1 LNHDA and CDR2 SQIVND (reference sequence). This CDR3 has 14 residues. With 3 bases removed from V and 2 bases from J, the gap between germline ends came to 8 bases. CDR3 region: CASSMWEGNQPQHF. For the CDR3, the DNA is TGTGCCAGTAGTATGTGGGAGGGCAATCAGCCCCAGCATTTT.

On this clone: Other DNA variants within this sample encode the same CDR3. The chain couples TRBV5-6 to TRBJ1-6, with D unresolved. Germline-derived CDR1 and CDR2 are SGHDT and YYEEEE. The CDR3 covers 15 residues. The V and J ends lost 0 bases and 4 bases respectively, with 8 bases between them. The CDR3 DNA reads TGTGCCAGCAGCTTGGTAACGGAGTATAATTCACCCCTCCACTTT. This sequence encodes CASSLVTEYNSPLHF.

The V and J genes are TRBV7-9 and TRBJ1-3; no reliable D call. The CDR3 sequence is 18 residues long. V lost 2 bases, J lost 0 bases, and 17 bases lay in between. The germline V gene encodes CDR1 SEHNR and CDR2 FQNEAQ (reference sequence). CDR3 protein: CASSLIPVNHSSGNTIYF. The CDR3 nucleotides read TGTGCCAGCAGCTTAATCCCGGTGAACCACTCCTCTGGAAACACCATATATTTT.

CDR3 sequence: CASRLDSRDTQYF. CDR3 coding DNA: TGTGCCAGCAGGCTCGACAGCCGAGATACGCAGTATTTT. The chain joins TRBV5-4 to TRBJ2-3, with D possibly matching TRBD1 (5 bases). Per the germline V gene, CDR1 is SGHNT and CDR2 is YYREEE (reference sequence). V shed 5 bases and J shed 5 bases, with 12 bases lying between them. This CDR3 region has 13 residues.

The chain recombines TRBV14 with TRBJ2-5; D uncertain. The CDR3 has 15 amino acids. Trimming shortened V by 0 bases and J by 2 bases, and 10 bases separated the two germline ends. CDR1 and CDR2 (germline): SGHDN, FVKESK. CDR3: CASSQERWRQETQYF. The CDR3 DNA reads as TGTGCCAGCAGCCAAGAGCGATGGCGGCAAGAGACCCAGTACTTC.

V is TRBV29-1 and J is TRBJ2-5; 13 nucleotides align to TRBD2. Germline CDR1 and CDR2: SQVTM and ANQGSEA. After removal of 4 bases from V and 7 bases from J, the junction contained 9 bases not matched to a gene. The CDR3 is 15 residues long. CDR3: CSVALLAGGRGTQYF. The CDR3, as DNA: TGCAGCGTTGCCTTACTAGCGGGAGGGCGAGGGACCCAGTACTTC.

The J gene is TRBJ2-1, the V gene TRBV4-3, with 12 bases identical to TRBD2. V lost 2 bases to trimming and J lost 2 bases; unmatched junction nucleotides: 10. Germline assignment: CDR1 LGHNA and CDR2 YSLEER. This CDR3 comprises 19 residues. The chain's CDR3 is CASSQTSLPSGGAYNEQFF. The CDR3 nucleotides read TGCGCCAGCAGCCAAACCTCACTCCCTAGCGGGGGGGCCTACAATGAGCAGTTCTTC.

This chain joins TRBV7-2 and TRBJ1-1; 8 bases are shared with TRBD1. With V trimmed by 3 bases and J by 7 bases, 4 bases remained unmatched. CDR1 and CDR2 (germline): SGHTA, FQGNSA. The CDR3 contains 13 residues. The CDR3 is CASSLGQALEAFF. DNA for the CDR3: TGTGCCAGCAGCTTGGGACAGGCCCTTGAAGCTTTCTTT.

This clone was observed a single time. The chain employs TRBV7-9 and TRBJ2-7, with 7 bases identical to TRBD1. Germline CDR1 and CDR2: SEHNR and FQNEAQ (reference sequence). The trim removed 2 bases at V and 5 bases at J, leaving 3 bases unmatched. This CDR3 has 13 residues. The CDR3 is CASSLRQGNEQYF. CDR3 DNA: TGTGCCAGCAGCTTAAGACAGGGAAACGAGCAGTACTTC.